These T cell receptor beta chains were read from a single sample in a study of T cell changes during pregnancy in multiple sclerosis. Profiling relied on immunoSEQ multiplex PCR, and the TCRdb table lists in-frame clones only, not all of them. There are 100,000 or so clones in the sample; 92% occur only once, and 1.5% to 2.5% lies in the top ten. Sequencing used peripheral blood, obtained after pregnancy. All receptors derive from a female donor with multiple sclerosis, enrolled in a pregnancy study. Each CDR3 is given with its conserved first and last residue. Each record gives: clone size, D gene, V gene, J gene, CDR3 DNA, CDR3 protein. D genes are given only for firm matches. Clone sizes are given selectively: once, few, many, or a class where the clone is expanded.

clone_size: .
d_call: .
v_call: TRBV9
j_call: TRBJ1-1
cdr3_nt: TGTGCCAGCAGCCACCCAGAAGGGGGTCGGGACACTGAAGCTTTCTTT
cdr3_aa: CASSHPEGGRDTEAFF

clone_size: .
d_call: TRBD2
v_call: TRBV4-3
j_call: TRBJ2-7
cdr3_nt: TGCGCCAGCAGCCGGGAGGCGGGACTAGCGGGGGGACTCTACGAGCAGTACTTC
cdr3_aa: CASSREAGLAGGLYEQYF

clone_size: .
d_call: .
v_call: TRBV27
j_call: TRBJ1-3
cdr3_nt: TGTGCCAGCAGTACTCGGGAGGGAAACACCATATATTTT
cdr3_aa: CASSTREGNTIYF

clone_size: .
d_call: .
v_call: TRBV5-1
j_call: TRBJ1-1
cdr3_nt: TGCGCCAGCAGCTTGGGAGACAGGATTTCAGCTTTCTTT
cdr3_aa: CASSLGDRISAFF

clone_size: .
d_call: .
v_call: TRBV7-2
j_call: TRBJ1-2
cdr3_nt: TGTGCCAGCAGCTTAGGACAGAACTATGGCTACACCTTC
cdr3_aa: CASSLGQNYGYTF

clone_size: .
d_call: .
v_call: TRBV6-5
j_call: TRBJ2-4
cdr3_nt: TGTGCCAGCAGAGGGACAAAGCAAGCCAAAAACATTCAGTACTTC
cdr3_aa: CASRGTKQAKNIQYF

clone_size: once
d_call: TRBD1
v_call: TRBV4-2
j_call: TRBJ2-3
cdr3_nt: TGTGCCAGCAGCCAAGATCTGGCCCAGGGGGTATATACGCAGTATTTT
cdr3_aa: CASSQDLAQGVYTQYF

clone_size: .
d_call: .
v_call: TRBV4-1
j_call: TRBJ2-2
cdr3_nt: TGCGCCAGCAGCCAAGATTTATTCGCGGAGACGAACACCGGGGAGCTGTTTTTT
cdr3_aa: CASSQDLFAETNTGELFF

clone_size: .
d_call: .
v_call: TRBV10-3
j_call: TRBJ1-2
cdr3_nt: TGTGCCATCAGTGAGTCGGGGGGGGCTGGCGGCTATGGCTACACCTTC
cdr3_aa: CAISESGGAGGYGYTF

clone_size: once
d_call: TRBD2
v_call: TRBV6-6
j_call: TRBJ2-1
cdr3_nt: TGTGCCAGCAGTTACGGGCTAGCGGGGGTGGGTGAGCAGTTCTTC
cdr3_aa: CASSYGLAGVGEQFF

clone_size: once
d_call: TRBD1
v_call: TRBV19
j_call: TRBJ2-1
cdr3_nt: TGTGCCAGTAGTCCAGAGACAGGGGACGAGCAGTTCTTC
cdr3_aa: CASSPETGDEQFF

clone_size: .
d_call: .
v_call: TRBV18
j_call: TRBJ2-5
cdr3_nt: TGTGCCAGCTCACTAGCGCCTATGACAGGCCGCGGAGAGACCCAGTACTTC
cdr3_aa: CASSLAPMTGRGETQYF

clone_size: .
d_call: TRBD2
v_call: TRBV2
j_call: TRBJ2-3
cdr3_nt: TGTGCCAGCCGCCGCCGACTACTAGCGGGACAGACAGATACGCAGTATTTT
cdr3_aa: CASRRRLLAGQTDTQYF

clone_size: .
d_call: TRBD1
v_call: TRBV4-1
j_call: TRBJ2-6
cdr3_nt: TGCGCCAGCAGCCATAGGGACAGGGGTAGCTCTGGGGCCAACGTCCTGACTTTC
cdr3_aa: CASSHRDRGSSGANVLTF

clone_size: once
d_call: .
v_call: TRBV7-9
j_call: TRBJ1-2
cdr3_nt: TGTGCCAGCAGCCCTCGACAGCTCAACTATGGCTACACCTTC
cdr3_aa: CASSPRQLNYGYTF

clone_size: .
d_call: TRBD1
v_call: TRBV30
j_call: TRBJ2-2
cdr3_nt: TGTGCCAGACAGGGGATAGCGAACACCGGGGAGCTGTTTTTT
cdr3_aa: CARQGIANTGELFF

clone_size: .
d_call: .
v_call: TRBV28
j_call: TRBJ1-1
cdr3_nt: TGTGCCAGCAGTCTCAGGGGAACTGAAGCTTTCTTT
cdr3_aa: CASSLRGTEAFF

clone_size: .
d_call: .
v_call: TRBV28
j_call: TRBJ1-3
cdr3_nt: TGTGCCAGCAGTTCTCCACCAGGGTTCTCTGGAAACACCATATATTTT
cdr3_aa: CASSSPPGFSGNTIYF

clone_size: once
d_call: .
v_call: TRBV18
j_call: TRBJ1-1
cdr3_nt: TGTGCCAGCTCCTCGCTCCCCGGGGTGGACACTGAAGCTTTCTTT
cdr3_aa: CASSSLPGVDTEAFF

clone_size: few
d_call: .
v_call: TRBV5-8
j_call: TRBJ2-3
cdr3_nt: TGTGCCAGCAGCACCGGTCCCCCTAGCACAGATACGCAGTATTTT
cdr3_aa: CASSTGPPSTDTQYF

clone_size: .
d_call: .
v_call: TRBV5-6
j_call: TRBJ2-7
cdr3_nt: TGTGCCAGCAGCTTTGCCCGGGGAAGGTACGAGCAGTACTTC
cdr3_aa: CASSFARGRYEQYF

clone_size: .
d_call: .
v_call: TRBV29-1
j_call: TRBJ1-2
cdr3_nt: TGCAGCGTTGAAGAACAGGGTTCGGGCTACACCTTC
cdr3_aa: CSVEEQGSGYTF

clone_size: .
d_call: .
v_call: TRBV5-6
j_call: TRBJ2-2
cdr3_nt: TGTGCCAGCAGCTTGCAGTCCGGGGAGCTGTTTTTT
cdr3_aa: CASSLQSGELFF

clone_size: .
d_call: TRBD1
v_call: TRBV7-2
j_call: TRBJ1-2
cdr3_nt: TGTGCCAGCAGCCCAGACAGGGTGTATGGCTACACCTTC
cdr3_aa: CASSPDRVYGYTF

clone_size: .
d_call: .
v_call: TRBV9
j_call: TRBJ2-2
cdr3_nt: TGTGCCAGCAGCGTAGCAGCGCCACCAAACACCGGGGAGCTGTTTTTT
cdr3_aa: CASSVAAPPNTGELFF

clone_size: .
d_call: TRBD1
v_call: TRBV7-9
j_call: TRBJ1-4
cdr3_nt: TGTGCCAGCAGCCTAACAGGGGGCACTAATGAAAAACTGTTTTTT
cdr3_aa: CASSLTGGTNEKLFF

clone_size: .
d_call: TRBD1
v_call: TRBV13
j_call: TRBJ1-1
cdr3_nt: TGTGCCAGCAGCACCCGGGACAGGGACGTGGGGCGGGCTTTCTTT
cdr3_aa: CASSTRDRDVGRAFF

clone_size: .
d_call: .
v_call: TRBV5-1
j_call: TRBJ1-1
cdr3_nt: TGCGCCAGCAGCACGCGGGGACGGACCATGAACACTGAAGCTTTCTTT
cdr3_aa: CASSTRGRTMNTEAFF

clone_size: .
d_call: TRBD1
v_call: TRBV5-1
j_call: TRBJ1-1
cdr3_nt: TGCGCCAGCAGCCCTCGACAGGGGGCAGGGGACACTGAAGCTTTCTTT
cdr3_aa: CASSPRQGAGDTEAFF

clone_size: .
d_call: .
v_call: TRBV7-8
j_call: TRBJ2-5
cdr3_nt: TGTGCCAGCAGCTTAGTGTTAGACCAAGAGACCCAGTACTTC
cdr3_aa: CASSLVLDQETQYF

clone_size: .
d_call: .
v_call: TRBV2
j_call: TRBJ2-5
cdr3_nt: TGTGCCAGCAGTGAAGCGCCCGGCCAAGAGACCCAGTACTTC
cdr3_aa: CASSEAPGQETQYF

clone_size: .
d_call: .
v_call: TRBV30
j_call: TRBJ2-3
cdr3_nt: TGTGCCTGGAGTGAGGGGGGCACAGATACGCAGTATTTT
cdr3_aa: CAWSEGGTDTQYF

clone_size: .
d_call: TRBD1
v_call: TRBV5-3
j_call: TRBJ1-3
cdr3_nt: TGTGCCAGATGGACAGGGAAAGGAAACACCATATATTTT
cdr3_aa: CARWTGKGNTIYF

clone_size: .
d_call: .
v_call: TRBV30
j_call: TRBJ1-6
cdr3_nt: TGTGCCTGGAGTGTACTGGAGGGAAATTCACCCCTCCACTTT
cdr3_aa: CAWSVLEGNSPLHF

clone_size: .
d_call: .
v_call: TRBV18
j_call: TRBJ1-4
cdr3_nt: TGTGCCAGCTCACCACAGGAGAATGAAAAACTGTTTTTT
cdr3_aa: CASSPQENEKLFF

clone_size: once
d_call: .
v_call: TRBV10-3
j_call: TRBJ1-5
cdr3_nt: TGTGCCATCAGACAGAATTCCAATCAGCCCCAGCATTTT
cdr3_aa: CAIRQNSNQPQHF

clone_size: .
d_call: .
v_call: TRBV9
j_call: TRBJ1-3
cdr3_nt: TGTGCCAGCAGCCTCAGTCAGGCAGTCTCTGGAAACACCATATATTTT
cdr3_aa: CASSLSQAVSGNTIYF

clone_size: .
d_call: TRBD2
v_call: TRBV18
j_call: TRBJ2-1
cdr3_nt: TGTGCCAGCTCACCACCGGTGCTAGCGGGAGGACGCAATGAGCAGTTCTTC
cdr3_aa: CASSPPVLAGGRNEQFF

clone_size: .
d_call: TRBD2
v_call: TRBV5-1
j_call: TRBJ2-5
cdr3_nt: TGCGCCAGCAGCTTGAATAGCGGGGGGCAGACCCAGTACTTC
cdr3_aa: CASSLNSGGQTQYF

clone_size: once
d_call: .
v_call: TRBV19
j_call: TRBJ1-1
cdr3_nt: TGTGCCAGTAGTACCCGGCTACAAGGGGGTACTGAAGCTTTCTTT
cdr3_aa: CASSTRLQGGTEAFF

clone_size: .
d_call: TRBD2
v_call: TRBV6-4
j_call: TRBJ2-3
cdr3_nt: TGTGCCAGCAGTGAAGCACTAGCGGGGGGCACAGATACGCAGTATTTT
cdr3_aa: CASSEALAGGTDTQYF

clone_size: .
d_call: TRBD1
v_call: TRBV10-3
j_call: TRBJ1-4
cdr3_nt: TGTGCCACCAGGGACAGGGGAACAACTAATGAAAAACTGTTTTTT
cdr3_aa: CATRDRGTTNEKLFF

clone_size: .
d_call: TRBD1
v_call: TRBV11-2
j_call: TRBJ2-5
cdr3_nt: TGTGCCAGCAGCTTAGCCCAGGGACAGGGAGAAGAGACCCAGTACTTC
cdr3_aa: CASSLAQGQGEETQYF

clone_size: .
d_call: .
v_call: TRBV21-1
j_call: TRBJ2-7
cdr3_nt: TGTGCCAGCAGGAGGTTCTGGACTAGCTCCGGGTACGAGCAGTACTTC
cdr3_aa: CASRRFWTSSGYEQYF